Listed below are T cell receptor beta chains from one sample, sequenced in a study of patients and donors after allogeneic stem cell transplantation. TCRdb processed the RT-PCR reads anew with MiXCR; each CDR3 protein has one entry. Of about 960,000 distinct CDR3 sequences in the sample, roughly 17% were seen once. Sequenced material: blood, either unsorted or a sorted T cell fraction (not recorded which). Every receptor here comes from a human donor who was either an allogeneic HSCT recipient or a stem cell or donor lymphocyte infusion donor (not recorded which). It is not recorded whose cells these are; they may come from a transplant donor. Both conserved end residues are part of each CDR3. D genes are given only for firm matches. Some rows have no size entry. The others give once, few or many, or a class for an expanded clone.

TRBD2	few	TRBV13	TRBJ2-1	TGTGCCAGCAGCTTTCCTCGGAGACTAGCGGTATCCAATGAGCAGTTCTTC	CASSFPRRLAVSNEQFF
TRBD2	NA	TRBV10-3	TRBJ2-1	TGTGCCATCAGTGACGTTAGCGGGACCTTTTCCTACAATGAGCAGTTCTTC	CAISDVSGTFSYNEQFF
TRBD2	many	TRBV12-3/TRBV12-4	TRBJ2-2	TGTGCCAGCAGCCTCGGACTAGCGGGAGCCGGCGGGGAGCTGTTTTTT	CASSLGLAGAGGELFF
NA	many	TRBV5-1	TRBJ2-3	TGCGCCAGCAGCGTAGCCCGGGACCCACGCACAGATACGCAGTATTTT	CASSVARDPRTDTQYF
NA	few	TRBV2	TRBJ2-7	TGTGCCAGCAGTGTCGGGGGCCTGAGCTCCTACGAGCAGTACTTC	CASSVGGLSSYEQYF
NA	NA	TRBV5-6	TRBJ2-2	TGTGCCAGCAGCTTGGTCGGCAGGGTAGGCACCGGGGAGCTGTTTTTT	CASSLVGRVGTGELFF
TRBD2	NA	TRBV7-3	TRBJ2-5	TGTGCCAGCAGCGAACTGGGGGGGTCTCAAGAGACCCAGTACTTC	CASSELGGSQETQYF
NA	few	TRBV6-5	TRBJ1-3	TGTGCCAGCAGTTTAAGCAATCCCTCTGGAAACACCATATATTTT	CASSLSNPSGNTIYF
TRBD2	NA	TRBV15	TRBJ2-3	TGTGCCACCAGCAGAGATGCACTAGCGGGGGTATATACGCAGTATTTT	CATSRDALAGVYTQYF
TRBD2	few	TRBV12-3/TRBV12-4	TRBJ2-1	TGTGCCAGCAGCCGGACTAGCGGGAGATTCGGTGAGCAGTTCTTC	CASSRTSGRFGEQFF
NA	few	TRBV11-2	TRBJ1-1	TGTGCCAGCAGCACAACAGTAGGCACTGAAGCTTTCTTT	CASSTTVGTEAFF
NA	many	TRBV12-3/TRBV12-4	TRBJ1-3	TGTGCCAGCACCTTAGGGGGGGCACATGCTGGAAACACCATATATTTT	CASTLGGAHAGNTIYF
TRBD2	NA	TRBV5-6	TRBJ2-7	TGTGCCAGCAGCTTGGGCGGGAGTGTGGCCGAGCAGTACTTC	CASSLGGSVAEQYF
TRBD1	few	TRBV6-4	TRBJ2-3	TGTGCCAGTGCCCGGGACAGGGCAACAGATACGCAGTATTTT	CASARDRATDTQYF
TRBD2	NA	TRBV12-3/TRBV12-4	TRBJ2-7	TGTGCCAGCAGTCAGCGTGCTAGCGGTACCTACGAGCAGTACTTC	CASSQRASGTYEQYF
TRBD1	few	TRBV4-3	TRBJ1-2	TGCGCCAGCAGCCAAGAAGGACAGGGGGGTAACTATGGCTACACCTTC	CASSQEGQGGNYGYTF
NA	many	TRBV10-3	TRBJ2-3	TGTGCCATCAGTGAGTCGAGACTAGGCACAGATACGCAGTATTTT	CAISESRLGTDTQYF
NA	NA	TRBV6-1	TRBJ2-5	TGTGCCAGCAGAGTGGCTTCGGCCGCCCAAGAGACCCAGTACTTC	CASRVASAAQETQYF
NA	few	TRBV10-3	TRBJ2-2	TGTGCCATCAAAAGGGAGACGCGGAACACCGGGGAGCTGTTTTTT	CAIKRETRNTGELFF
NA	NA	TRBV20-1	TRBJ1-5	TGCAGTGCTAGAGAGAGGCAGGGGAGCAATCAGCCCCAGCATTTT	CSARERQGSNQPQHF
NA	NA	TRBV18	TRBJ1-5	TGTGCCAGCTCACCGGTACAGAGCAATCAGCCCCAGCATTTT	CASSPVQSNQPQHF
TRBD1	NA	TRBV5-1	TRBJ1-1	TGCGCCAGCAGCACTACGACAGGGACGAACACTGAAGCTTTCTTT	CASSTTTGTNTEAFF
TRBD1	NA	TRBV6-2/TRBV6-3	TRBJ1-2	TGTGCCAGCAGTTACTGGGGGACAGGGGATGGCTACACCTTC	CASSYWGTGDGYTF
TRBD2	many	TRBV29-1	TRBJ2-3	TGCAGCGTTCCTAGACTAGCGGGCACAGATACGCAGTATTTT	CSVPRLAGTDTQYF
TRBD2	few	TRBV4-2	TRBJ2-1	TGTGCCAGCAGCCAAGAAGTAGCTGGGACTAGTCCTTACAATGAGCAGTTCTTC	CASSQEVAGTSPYNEQFF
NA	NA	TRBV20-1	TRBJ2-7	TGCAGTGCTAGAGACAGGGAAACTCTCAAGAATTACGAGCAGTACTTC	CSARDRETLKNYEQYF
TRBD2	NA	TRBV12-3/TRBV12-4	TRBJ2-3	TGTGCCAGCAGGCGGACTAGCGGGGGTTCGTCAGATACGCAGTATTTT	CASRRTSGGSSDTQYF
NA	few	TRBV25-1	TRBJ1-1	TGTGCCAGCACTTTGGCAGCGAACACTGAAGCTTTCTTT	CASTLAANTEAFF
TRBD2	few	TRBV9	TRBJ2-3	TGTGCCAGCAGCGGGGAGCGGGGGGAGGAAGATACGCAGTATTTT	CASSGERGEEDTQYF
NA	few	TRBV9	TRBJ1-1	TGTGCCAGCAGCGTCCGAACCGGGCCCCGACCTGAAGCTTTCTTT	CASSVRTGPRPEAFF
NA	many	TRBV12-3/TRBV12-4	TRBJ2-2	TGTGCCAGCAGTTGGCTGGGTTCGGGCACCGGGGAGCTGTTTTTT	CASSWLGSGTGELFF
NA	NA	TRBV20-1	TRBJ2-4	TGCAGTGCTAGAGAGCCCGGCGCAGGCGGGGCTCAGTACTTC	CSAREPGAGGAQYF
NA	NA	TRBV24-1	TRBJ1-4	TGTGCCTCCAAGACAGCTGTAATGAGAAAACTGTTTTTT	CASKTAVMRKLFF
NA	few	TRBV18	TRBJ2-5	TGTGCCAGCTCACCACAAAACCTCCAAGAGACCCAGTACTTC	CASSPQNLQETQYF
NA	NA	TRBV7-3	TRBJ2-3	TGTGCCAGCAGCCCCCGGGGTATTAGCACAGATACGCAGTATTTT	CASSPRGISTDTQYF
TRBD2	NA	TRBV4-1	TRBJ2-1	TGCGCCAGCAGCCAAGTGCGGGAGTCGTCCCATGAGCAGTTCTTC	CASSQVRESSHEQFF
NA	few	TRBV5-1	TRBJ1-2	TGCGCCAGCAGCTTGACAGAGGAGCGTGGCTACACCTTC	CASSLTEERGYTF
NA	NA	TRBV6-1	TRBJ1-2	TGTGCCAGCAGTGATTTGGTCAGGACCTATGGCTACACCTTC	CASSDLVRTYGYTF
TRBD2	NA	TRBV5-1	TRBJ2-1	TGCGCCAGCAGCTTGTTAACTAGCGGGACCAATGAGCAGTTCTTC	CASSLLTSGTNEQFF
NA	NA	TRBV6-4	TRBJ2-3	TGTGCCAGCAGTGACTATGGGGGGTCAGATACGCAGTATTTT	CASSDYGGSDTQYF
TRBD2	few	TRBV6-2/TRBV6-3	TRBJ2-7	TGTGCCAGCAGTTCACCTGCGACTAGCTTCTACGAGCAGTACTTC	CASSSPATSFYEQYF
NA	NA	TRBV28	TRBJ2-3	TGTGCCAGCAGTTTTTCCGGCAAGCCCACAGATACGCAGTATTTT	CASSFSGKPTDTQYF
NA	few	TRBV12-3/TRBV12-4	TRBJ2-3	TGTGCCACCCACCGGAGGGGCAGGTCAGATACGCAGTATTTT	CATHRRGRSDTQYF
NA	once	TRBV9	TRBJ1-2	TGTGCCAGCAGCACCCAACCGGGGCTTAACTATGGCTACACCTTC	CASSTQPGLNYGYTF
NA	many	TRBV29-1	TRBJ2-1	TGCAGCGTTTCCCTAACCTTATCCTACAATGAGCAGTTCTTC	CSVSLTLSYNEQFF
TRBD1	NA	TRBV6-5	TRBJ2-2	TGTGCCAGCAGTTACTCGGGGACAGGGACGAACACCGGGGAGCTGTTTTTT	CASSYSGTGTNTGELFF
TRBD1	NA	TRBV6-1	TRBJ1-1	TGTGCCAGCAGCCAGGACAGGGGGCTTACTGAAGCTTTCTTT	CASSQDRGLTEAFF
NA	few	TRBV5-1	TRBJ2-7	TGCGCCAGCAGCCATGACCCTGGTGGGTCCTACGAGCAGTACTTC	CASSHDPGGSYEQYF
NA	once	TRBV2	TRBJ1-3	TGTGCCAGCAGGACGTGGATCGACAACATATATTTT	CASRTWIDNIYF
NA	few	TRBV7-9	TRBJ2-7	TGTGCCAGCAGCTTAGAGGACTACACCTACGAGCAGTACTTC	CASSLEDYTYEQYF
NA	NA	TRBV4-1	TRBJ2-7	TGCGCCAGCAGACCGATTGGAGGGTCCTACGAGCAGTACTTC	CASRPIGGSYEQYF
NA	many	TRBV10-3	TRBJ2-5	TGTGCCATCAAGGCAGGCAACCAAGAGACCCAGTACTTC	CAIKAGNQETQYF
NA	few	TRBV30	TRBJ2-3	TGTGCCTGGAGCCAGGGGAGCACAGATACGCAGTATTTT	CAWSQGSTDTQYF
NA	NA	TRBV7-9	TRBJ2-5	TGTGCCAGCAGCTTAGATGACAGATACCAAGAGACCCAGTACTTC	CASSLDDRYQETQYF
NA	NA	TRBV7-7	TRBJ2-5	TGTGCTAGCAGCTTATCGATTATAACGAGGGGAGAGACCCAGTACTTC	CASSLSIITRGETQYF